The rows below give T cell receptor beta chains drawn from one sample of a study of glioma-infiltrating T cells. Each CDR3 protein is one row after TCRdb ran MiXCR on the multiplex PCR reads. The sample lists 84,000 or so distinct CDR3 sequences, around 23% occurring once. The sample comprised glioma tissue, nonneoplastic brain tissue, or PBMCs (not recorded which). Source of these receptors: a human donor with low-grade glioma or glioblastoma, undergoing nonglioma brain surgery, or in good health (not recorded which). The CDR3 runs from the conserved cysteine through the conserved F or W. The order of the fields is V gene, clone size, J gene, D gene, CDR3 DNA, CDR3 protein. A D gene is named only where the DNA matches it firmly. Expanded clones are given a class, and other clones once, few, many or no size at all.

>TRBV18|few|TRBJ2-7|.
TGTGCCAGCTCAGCTGACAGGATCTTTCCAGACGAGCAGTACTTC
CASSADRIFPDEQYF
>TRBV19|.|TRBJ2-1|TRBD2
TGTGCCAGTCGACGGGAGGCCGTTTCCAATGAGCAGTTCTTC
CASRREAVSNEQFF
>TRBV20-1|many|TRBJ1-1|.
TGCAGTGCTAGGGTGGTGGGTGGTCGAAACACTGAAGCTTTCTTT
CSARVVGGRNTEAFF
>TRBV6-1|many|TRBJ1-1|.
TGTGCCAGCAGTACCACAGCGTACACAAAAGCTTTCTTT
CASSTTAYTKAFF
>TRBV18|few|TRBJ1-5|TRBD1
TGTGCCAGCTCACTCAGGACAGGCAATCAGCCCCGGCATTTT
CASSLRTGNQPRHF
>TRBV5-1|many|TRBJ2-3|.
TGCGCCAGCAGCTTGAGAGAGGTGGGAAGCACAGATACGCAGTATTTT
CASSLREVGSTDTQYF
>TRBV6-1|.|TRBJ2-3|TRBD2
TGTGCCAGCAGTCCCCAACTAGCGGGGGGTTCCACAGATACGCAGTATTTT
CASSPQLAGGSTDTQYF
>TRBV4-2|.|TRBJ1-2|TRBD1
TGTGCCAGCAGCCAAGTGTATGGGACAGGGGGGAACTATGGCTACACCTTC
CASSQVYGTGGNYGYTF
>TRBV7-2|many|TRBJ2-7|.
TGTGCCAGCACCGACCCGCAGACCTACGAGCAGTACTTC
CASTDPQTYEQYF
>TRBV10-3|many|TRBJ1-5|.
TGTGCCATCAGTGATACCGTCCGCAATCAGCCCCAGCATTTT
CAISDTVRNQPQHF
>TRBV2|.|TRBJ2-7|.
TGTGCCAGCAGATCCGGGACCCACAGCTCCTACGAGCAGTACTTC
CASRSGTHSSYEQYF
>TRBV7-9|few|TRBJ1-2|.
TGTGCCAGCAGCTTAGAGGTTGGTGGCTACACCTTC
CASSLEVGGYTF
>TRBV18|many|TRBJ1-1|.
TGTGCCAGCTCACCCCAACAGGGCGTAGGCACTGAAGCTTTCTTT
CASSPQQGVGTEAFF
>TRBV7-2|many|TRBJ1-3|.
TGTGCCAGCAGCTTAGTTGGAAACACCATATATTTT
CASSLVGNTIYF
>TRBV18|.|TRBJ2-3|.
TGTGCCAGCTCACCTGCTGATACGCAGTATTTT
CASSPADTQYF
>TRBV3-1|many|TRBJ2-2|.
TGTGCCAGCAGCCGTGGCACCGGGGAGCTGTTTTTT
CASSRGTGELFF
>TRBV4-2|.|TRBJ1-4|.
TGTGCCAGCAGCCCTCAGAGGGACGCTGAAAAACTGTTTTTT
CASSPQRDAEKLFF